The rows below give T cell receptor beta chains drawn from one sample of a study of cytomegalovirus exposure and HLA in healthy donors. Assay used: immunoSEQ multiplex PCR; TCRdb lists only in-frame clones, some missing. The sample yields 90,000 to 110,000 clones, about 76% seen once. The sequenced material came from PBMCs. The receptors originated from a woman in her twenties or thirties in good health and CMV-seronegative. Each CDR3 is given with its conserved first and last residue. D genes are given only for firm matches. Not every row has a clone size; where given, it reads once, few, many or a size class.

17	-	TRBV7-6	-	TRBJ1-1	CASSLALQGRVNTEAFF	TGTGCCAGCAGCTTAGCCCTTCAGGGGCGGGTCAACACTGAAGCTTTCTTT
13	-	TRBV19	TRBD2	TRBJ2-7	CASSMTSGYEQYF	TGTGCCAGTAGTATGACTAGCGGCTACGAGCAGTACTTC
13	-	TRBV11-3	TRBD2	TRBJ2-1	CASSLEMGLAQFF	TGTGCCAGCAGCTTAGAAATGGGACTAGCACAGTTCTTC
14	-	TRBV4-3	-	TRBJ1-5	CASSQDRDNQPQHF	TGCGCCAGCAGCCAGGACCGGGACAATCAGCCCCAGCATTTT
14	-	TRBV5-4	-	TRBJ1-1	CASSLGRVDTEAFF	TGTGCCAGCAGCTTGGGCAGGGTCGACACTGAAGCTTTCTTT
16	-	TRBV4-1	-	TRBJ1-2	CASSQDQAARSYGYTF	TGCGCCAGCAGCCAAGATCAGGCAGCCCGATCCTATGGCTACACCTTC
15	-	TRBV30	TRBD2	TRBJ2-7	CAWSDAGLAAYEQYF	TGTGCCTGGAGTGACGCAGGACTAGCAGCGTACGAGCAGTACTTC
15	-	TRBV5-4	TRBD2	TRBJ2-3	CASSVAGGRTDTQYF	TGTGCCAGCAGCGTAGCGGGAGGAAGAACAGATACGCAGTATTTT
19	few	TRBV5-1	TRBD2	TRBJ2-2	CASSLIRLAGGLNTGELFF	TGCGCCAGCAGCTTAATCCGGCTAGCGGGAGGACTCAACACCGGGGAGCTGTTTTTT
14	-	TRBV5-8	-	TRBJ2-1	CASSLTDRTNEQFF	TGTGCCAGCAGCTTAACGGACAGAACGAATGAGCAGTTCTTC
15	-	TRBV5-1	TRBD2	TRBJ2-4	CASSSLAGSENIQYF	TGCGCCAGCAGCTCATTAGCGGGGTCGGAAAACATTCAGTACTTC
13	-	TRBV27	-	TRBJ2-3	CASRMAGPDTQYF	TGTGCCAGCAGAATGGCGGGGCCAGATACGCAGTATTTT
14	-	TRBV7-9	-	TRBJ1-1	CASSLAKGGTEAFF	TGTGCCAGCAGCTTAGCGAAAGGGGGCACTGAAGCTTTCTTT
16	-	TRBV19	TRBD2	TRBJ2-1	CASTNLLAGGNNEQFF	TGTGCCAGTACTAACCTCCTAGCGGGAGGAAACAATGAGCAGTTCTTC
14	-	TRBV9	TRBD2	TRBJ2-1	CASSIGTSFNEQFF	TGTGCCAGCAGCATCGGGACTAGCTTCAATGAGCAGTTCTTC
13	-	TRBV5-1	-	TRBJ1-1	CASKISWNTEAFF	TGCGCCAGCAAAATTTCATGGAACACTGAAGCTTTCTTT
16	-	TRBV5-4	TRBD2	TRBJ2-1	CASSLVAGGLDNEQFF	TGTGCCAGCAGCTTGGTTGCGGGAGGGCTCGACAATGAGCAGTTCTTC
16	few	TRBV4-1	TRBD1	TRBJ1-3	CASSQADRASGNTIYF	TGCGCCAGCAGCCAAGCCGACAGGGCCTCTGGAAACACCATATATTTT
13	-	TRBV19	-	TRBJ1-2	CAKKPRVNYGYTF	TGTGCCAAAAAGCCCAGGGTAAACTATGGCTACACCTTC
14	-	TRBV5-1	-	TRBJ2-7	CATTSGDSSYEQYF	TGCGCCACCACTTCGGGGGACAGTTCCTACGAGCAGTACTTC
15	-	TRBV11-3	-	TRBJ2-2	CASSSGQGNTGELFF	TGTGCCAGCAGCTCCGGGCAGGGGAACACCGGGGAGCTGTTTTTT
14	-	TRBV5-1	TRBD1	TRBJ1-4	CASGTGGSNEKLFF	TGCGCCAGCGGTACAGGGGGCTCTAATGAAAAACTGTTTTTT
14	-	TRBV27	-	TRBJ2-2	CASSPRPGTGELFF	TGTGCCAGCAGTCCCCGACCGGGCACCGGGGAGCTGTTTTTT
13	-	TRBV19	-	TRBJ1-5	CASSINTYQPQHF	TGTGCCAGTAGTATAAACACCTATCAGCCCCAGCATTTT
11	-	TRBV21-1	-	TRBJ1-5	CASSRRGPQHF	TGTGCCAGCAGTCGTCGGGGTCCCCAGCATTTT
15	-	TRBV28	TRBD2	TRBJ2-7	CASSSGTSSVYEQYF	TGTGCCAGCAGTTCCGGGACTAGCTCCGTCTACGAGCAGTACTTC
15	few	TRBV6-1	TRBD1	TRBJ2-5	CASSGTGSFRETQYF	TGTGCCAGCAGTGGGACAGGAAGTTTTCGTGAGACCCAGTACTTC
14	-	TRBV5-4	TRBD1	TRBJ1-1	CASSLGAGGNEAFF	TGTGCCAGCAGCTTGGGAGCAGGGGGGAATGAAGCTTTCTTT
16	-	TRBV5-1	TRBD1	TRBJ1-3	CASSLGQGTSGNTIYF	TGCGCCAGCAGCTTGGGACAGGGCACCTCTGGAAACACCATATATTTT
13	-	TRBV7-2	-	TRBJ2-5	CASSLPVQETQYF	TGTGCCAGCAGCTTACCAGTCCAAGAGACCCAGTACTTC
12	-	TRBV7-8	-	TRBJ2-7	CASSPDLYEQYF	TGTGCCAGCAGCCCCGACTTATACGAGCAGTACTTC
14	-	TRBV6-5	-	TRBJ1-2	CASSPLQGHDGYTF	TGTGCCAGCAGTCCCCTCCAGGGGCATGATGGCTACACCTTC
15	-	TRBV27	TRBD1	TRBJ1-2	CASSADRALNYGYTF	TGTGCCAGCAGTGCCGACAGGGCGCTGAACTATGGCTACACCTTC
16	-	TRBV25-1	-	TRBJ1-5	CASSETPTGPPQPQHF	TGTGCCAGCAGTGAAACCCCGACAGGACCTCCTCAGCCCCAGCATTTT
12	-	TRBV28	TRBD2	TRBJ2-5	CASSERLAGVNF	TGTGCCAGCAGTGAAAGACTAGCGGGAGTTAACTTC
13	-	TRBV5-5	TRBD1	TRBJ1-2	CASTPRDSDGYTF	TGTGCCAGCACCCCCCGGGACAGCGATGGCTACACCTTC
16	once	TRBV5-4	TRBD2	TRBJ2-5	CASSEGLAGGQETQYF	TGTGCCAGCAGCGAAGGACTAGCGGGGGGCCAAGAGACCCAGTACTTC
13	-	TRBV6-5	TRBD1	TRBJ2-7	CASSSIGQAQQYF	TGTGCCAGCAGTTCCATCGGACAGGCCCAGCAGTACTTC
15	-	TRBV5-6	-	TRBJ2-2	CASSLVGANTGELFF	TGTGCCAGCAGCTTGGTAGGGGCGAACACCGGGGAGCTGTTTTTT
14	few	TRBV29-1	-	TRBJ1-1	CSVDPHGGRTEAFF	TGCAGCGTTGACCCCCACGGGGGTAGGACTGAAGCTTTCTTT
17	-	TRBV10-3	TRBD2	TRBJ2-7	CAISESSGLAGGDEQYF	TGTGCCATCAGTGAGTCTTCAGGACTAGCGGGAGGTGACGAGCAGTACTTC
13	-	TRBV9	-	TRBJ1-5	CASSGAGNQPQHF	TGTGCCAGCAGCGGCGCAGGGAATCAGCCCCAGCATTTT
12	-	TRBV5-1	TRBD1	TRBJ2-7	CASTRTGGEQYF	TGCGCCAGCACCCGGACAGGGGGCGAGCAGTACTTC
17	-	TRBV2	TRBD1	TRBJ1-1	CASTPRGTGGRNTEAFF	TGTGCCAGCACCCCCCGAGGGACAGGGGGCAGGAACACTGAAGCTTTCTTT
15	-	TRBV27	-	TRBJ2-5	CASSYGSGYQETQYF	TGTGCCAGCAGTTATGGTAGCGGATACCAAGAGACCCAGTACTTC
16	-	TRBV19	TRBD1	TRBJ2-2	CASSPARQGSTGELFF	TGTGCCAGTAGCCCTGCCCGACAGGGGAGCACCGGGGAGCTGTTTTTT
14	-	TRBV5-6	-	TRBJ1-5	CASSFSGGLRPQHF	TGTGCCAGCAGCTTTAGCGGGGGCCTGAGGCCCCAGCATTTT
14	-	TRBV11-1	TRBD1	TRBJ1-1	CASGPGQQNTEAFF	TGTGCCAGCGGACCGGGACAGCAAAACACTGAAGCTTTCTTT
16	-	TRBV7-2	-	TRBJ2-2	CASSHGWERVTGELFF	TGTGCCAGCAGCCATGGGTGGGAGAGGGTTACCGGGGAGCTGTTTTTT
16	-	TRBV4-1	-	TRBJ2-5	CASSLLPVHRGETQYF	TGCGCCAGCAGCCTCCTGCCTGTTCACCGCGGAGAGACCCAGTACTTC
14	once	TRBV7-2	TRBD2	TRBJ2-7	CASSLLAGAYEQYF	TGTGCCAGCAGCCTACTAGCGGGAGCCTACGAGCAGTACTTC
16	once	TRBV7-9	-	TRBJ2-5	CASSPHHGSKEETQYF	TGTGCCAGCAGTCCACACCACGGGAGCAAAGAAGAGACCCAGTACTTC
15	-	TRBV28	-	TRBJ2-7	CASKAPGDWGSEQYF	TGTGCCAGTAAGGCCCCAGGGGATTGGGGTAGCGAGCAGTACTTC
14	-	TRBV6-4	-	TRBJ2-3	CASSDGTSTDTQYF	TGTGCCAGCAGTGATGGGACTAGCACAGATACGCAGTATTTT
14	-	TRBV6-1	TRBD1	TRBJ1-1	CASSEDRGPYEAFF	TGTGCCAGCAGTGAAGACAGGGGGCCCTATGAAGCTTTCTTT
12	-	TRBV6-5	TRBD2	TRBJ2-1	CASSYSGEGQVF	TGTGCCAGCAGTTACTCGGGGGAGGGCCAGGTCTTC
13	-	TRBV7-9	TRBD2	TRBJ2-1	CASSSGLAHEQFF	TGTGCCAGCAGCTCGGGACTAGCCCATGAGCAGTTCTTC